This record looks at one T cell receptor beta chain sequence and its context. The target antigen is unknown. The data derive from a study of persistence of HIV-infected CD4 T cells. Whole-study results and caveats: Rare CMV-responding cells carrying HIV-1 proviruses were not analyzed separately for TCR.

An overlapping HIV-1 Gag peptide pool stimulated these cells at about 1 ug/peptide/mL. CD40L-negative CD69-negative CD45RO-high memory CD4+ T cells were sorted as populations depleted of antigen-responding cells. The immunoSEQ assay was version 4, run in survey mode. The protocol was immunoSEQ multiplex PCR, while the TCRdb copy is restricted to in-frame clones and leaves out a portion. The table has some 39,000 clones, approximately 78% seen once. The TCR comes from an adult with HIV. The donor label of this sample is uncertain. Specimen: cultured CD4+ T cells from PBMCs, collected from a patient who received antiretroviral therapy.

In nucleotides, the CDR3 is TGTGCCAGCAGCTGGAGGGGGCCCACCGGGGAGCTGTTTTTT. The encoded protein is CASSWRGPTGELFF. V usage is TRBV5-5 and J usage is TRBJ2-2; tentatively, D is TRBD1 (7 bases). V was shortened by 3 bases and J by 4 bases, with 10 bases between the two germline ends. There are 14 residues in the CDR3. The V gene's germline CDR1 is SGHKS and CDR2 YYEKEE (reference sequence).